This T cell receptor (beta chain) appears in the sequencing data of a study of T cells in Graves' hyperthyroidism and ophthalmopathy. Notes on this clonotype: The antigen is not known.

Subjects with ophthalmopathy showed a Clinical Activity Score no lower than 3, a NOSPECS grade no lower than 4, and a duration shorter than 3 months. Those patients with uncontrolled infection, other autoimmune disease, pregnancy or lactation were excluded. Study findings and constraints: A 13 V-J model separated ophthalmopathy from stable hyperthyroidism.

V lost 1 base, J lost 1 base, and 7 bases stayed unmatched. The germline gives CDR1 SGHAT, CDR2 FQNNGV. The CDR3 consists of 16 residues. The source material, RNA transcripts, was used to amplify TCR beta CDR3 regions. The HTBI primer set served for first-round RT-PCR of the TCR CDR3. TCRdb reprocessed the multiplex PCR reads with MiXCR, giving one entry per CDR3 protein. Of about half a million distinct CDR3 sequences in the sample, around a quarter were seen once. The V and J genes are TRBV11-2 and TRBJ2-7; 7 nucleotides match TRBD1. Sequenced material: blood. This TCR came from a woman in her 30s with Graves' ophthalmopathy. The CDR3 is CASSLGVRTGSYEQYF. CDR3 in DNA: TGTGCCAGCAGCTTAGGGGTCCGGACAGGTTCCTACGAGCAGTACTTC.